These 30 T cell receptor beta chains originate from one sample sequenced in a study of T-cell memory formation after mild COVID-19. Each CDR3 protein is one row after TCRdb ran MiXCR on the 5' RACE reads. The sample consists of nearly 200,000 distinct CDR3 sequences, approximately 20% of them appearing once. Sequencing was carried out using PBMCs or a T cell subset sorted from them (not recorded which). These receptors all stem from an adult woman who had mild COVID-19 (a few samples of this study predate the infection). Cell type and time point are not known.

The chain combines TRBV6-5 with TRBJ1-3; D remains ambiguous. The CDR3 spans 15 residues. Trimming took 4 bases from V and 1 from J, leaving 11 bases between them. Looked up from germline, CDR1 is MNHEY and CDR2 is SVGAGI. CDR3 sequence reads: CASSSADVSGNTIYF. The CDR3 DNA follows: TGTGCCAGCAGTTCCGCGGATGTATCTGGAAACACCATATATTTT.

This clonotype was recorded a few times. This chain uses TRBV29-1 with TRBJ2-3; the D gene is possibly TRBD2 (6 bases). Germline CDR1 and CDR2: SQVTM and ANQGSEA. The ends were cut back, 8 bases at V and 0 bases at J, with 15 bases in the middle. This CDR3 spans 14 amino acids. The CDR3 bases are TGCAGCATCCCGAGGGCGGGAAGCACAGATACGCAGTATTTT. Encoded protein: CSIPRAGSTDTQYF.

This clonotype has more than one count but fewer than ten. The CDR3 sequence is CASSLPTSGKETQYF. CDR3 sequence (DNA): TGTGCCAGCAGCTTACCGACTAGCGGGAAGGAGACCCAGTACTTC. The chain links TRBV7-9 to TRBJ2-5, with 11 positions matching TRBD2. CDR1 is SEHNR and CDR2 is FQNEAQ in the germline V gene (reference sequence). V lost 2 bases and J lost 5; bases outside the gene matches: 4. The CDR3 totals 15 residues.

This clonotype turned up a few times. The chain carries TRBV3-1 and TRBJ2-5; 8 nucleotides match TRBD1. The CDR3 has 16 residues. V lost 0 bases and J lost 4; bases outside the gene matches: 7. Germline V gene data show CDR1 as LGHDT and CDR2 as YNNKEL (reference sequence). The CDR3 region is CASSQDPSTGGETQYF. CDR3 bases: TGTGCCAGCAGCCAAGACCCCTCAACAGGGGGAGAGACCCAGTACTTC.

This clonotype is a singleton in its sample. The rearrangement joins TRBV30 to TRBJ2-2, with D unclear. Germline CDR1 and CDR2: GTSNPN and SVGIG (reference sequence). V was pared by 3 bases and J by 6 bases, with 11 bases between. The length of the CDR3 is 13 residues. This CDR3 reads CAWRPVAPGELFF. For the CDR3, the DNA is TGTGCCTGGAGGCCGGTTGCACCCGGGGAGCTGTTTTTT. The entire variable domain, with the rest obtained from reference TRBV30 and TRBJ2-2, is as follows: SQTIHQWPATLVQPVGSPLSLECTVEGTSNPNLYWYRQAAGRGLQLLFYSVGIGQISSEVPQNLSASRPQDRQFILSSKKLLLSDSGFYLCAWRPVAPGELFFGEGSRLTVL.

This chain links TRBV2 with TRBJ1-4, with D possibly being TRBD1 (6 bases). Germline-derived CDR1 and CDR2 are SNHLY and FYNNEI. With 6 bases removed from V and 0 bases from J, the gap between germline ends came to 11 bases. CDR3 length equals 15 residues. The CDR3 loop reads CASRFGGSTNEKLFF. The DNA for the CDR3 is TGTGCCAGCAGGTTCGGGGGCTCAACTAATGAAAAACTGTTTTTT.

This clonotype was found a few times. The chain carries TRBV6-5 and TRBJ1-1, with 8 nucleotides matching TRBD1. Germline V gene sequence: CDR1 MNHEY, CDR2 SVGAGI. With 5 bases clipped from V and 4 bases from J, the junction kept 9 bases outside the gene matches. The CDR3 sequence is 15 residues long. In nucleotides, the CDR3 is TGTGCCAGCAGTGAAACCGGGACAGGCCGCACTGAAGCTTTCTTT. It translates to CASSETGTGRTEAFF.

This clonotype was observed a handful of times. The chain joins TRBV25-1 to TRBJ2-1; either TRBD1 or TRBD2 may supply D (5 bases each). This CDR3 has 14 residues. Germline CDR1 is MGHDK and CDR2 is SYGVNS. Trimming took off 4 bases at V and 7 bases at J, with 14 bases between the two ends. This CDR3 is CASSVRGATNEQFF. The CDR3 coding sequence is TGTGCCAGCAGTGTTAGGGGAGCGACAAATGAGCAGTTCTTC.

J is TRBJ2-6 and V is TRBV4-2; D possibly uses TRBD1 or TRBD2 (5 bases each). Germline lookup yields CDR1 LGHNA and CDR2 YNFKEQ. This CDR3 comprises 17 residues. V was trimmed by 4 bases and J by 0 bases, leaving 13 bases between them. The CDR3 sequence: CASSLGTVHSGANVLTF. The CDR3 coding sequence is TGTGCCAGCAGCCTGGGGACGGTACACTCTGGGGCCAACGTCCTGACTTTC.

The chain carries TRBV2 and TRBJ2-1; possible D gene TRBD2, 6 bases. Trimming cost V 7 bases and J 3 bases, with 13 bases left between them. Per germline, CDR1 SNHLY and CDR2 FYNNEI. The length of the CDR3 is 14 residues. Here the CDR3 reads CASTLASYYNEQFF. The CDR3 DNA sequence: TGTGCCAGCACACTAGCTAGCTACTACAATGAGCAGTTCTTC.

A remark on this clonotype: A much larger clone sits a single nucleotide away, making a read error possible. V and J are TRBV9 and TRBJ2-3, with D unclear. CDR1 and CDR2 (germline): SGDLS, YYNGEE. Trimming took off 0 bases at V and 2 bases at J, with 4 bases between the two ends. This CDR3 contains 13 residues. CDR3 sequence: CASSVGYTDTQYF. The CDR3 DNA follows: TGTGCCAGCAGCGTAGGCTACACAGATACGCAGTATTTT.

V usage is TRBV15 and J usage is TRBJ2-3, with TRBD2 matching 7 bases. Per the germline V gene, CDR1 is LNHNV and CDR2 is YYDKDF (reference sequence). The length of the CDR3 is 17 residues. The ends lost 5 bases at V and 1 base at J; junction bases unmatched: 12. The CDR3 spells CATSGSPWGGGTDTQYF. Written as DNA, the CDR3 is TGTGCCACCAGCGGATCTCCTTGGGGGGGAGGCACAGATACGCAGTATTTT. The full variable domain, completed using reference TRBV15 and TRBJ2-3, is DAMVIQNPRYQVTQFGKPVTLSCSQTLNHNVMYWYQQKSSQAPKLLFHYYDKDFNNEADTPDNFQSRRPNTSFCFLDIRSPGLGDTAMYLCATSGSPWGGGTDTQYFGPGTRLTVL.

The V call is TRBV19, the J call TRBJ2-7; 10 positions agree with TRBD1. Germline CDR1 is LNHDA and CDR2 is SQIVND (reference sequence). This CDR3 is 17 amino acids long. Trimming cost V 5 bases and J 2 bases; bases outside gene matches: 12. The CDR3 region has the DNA TGTGCCAGTAGTGATCTGCTGCGTGGACAGGGGGCCTACGAGCAGTACTTC. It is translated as CASSDLLRGQGAYEQYF.

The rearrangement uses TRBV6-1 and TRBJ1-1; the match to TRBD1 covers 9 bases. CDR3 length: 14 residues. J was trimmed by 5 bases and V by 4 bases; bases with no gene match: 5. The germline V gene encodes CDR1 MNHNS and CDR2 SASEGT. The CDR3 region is CASSVTGGKTEAFF. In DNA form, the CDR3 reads TGTGCCAGCAGTGTAACAGGGGGCAAGACTGAAGCTTTCTTT.

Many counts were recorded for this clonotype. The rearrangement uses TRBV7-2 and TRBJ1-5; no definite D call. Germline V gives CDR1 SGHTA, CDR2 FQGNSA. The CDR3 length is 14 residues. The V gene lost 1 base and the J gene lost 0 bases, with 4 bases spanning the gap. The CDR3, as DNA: TGTGCCAGCAGCTTAGACAGTAGCAATCAGCCCCAGCATTTT. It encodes CASSLDSSNQPQHF.

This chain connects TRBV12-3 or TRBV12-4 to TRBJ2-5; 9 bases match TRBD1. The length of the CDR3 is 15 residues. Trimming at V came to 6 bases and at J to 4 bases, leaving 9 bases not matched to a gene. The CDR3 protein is CASRSSQGALETQYF. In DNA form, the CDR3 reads TGTGCCAGCAGGTCCTCACAGGGGGCCTTAGAGACCCAGTACTTC.

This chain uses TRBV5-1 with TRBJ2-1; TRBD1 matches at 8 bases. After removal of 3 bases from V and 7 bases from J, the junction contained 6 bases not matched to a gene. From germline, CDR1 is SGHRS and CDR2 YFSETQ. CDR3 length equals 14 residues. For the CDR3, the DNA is TGCGCCAGCAGCTCCGGGGACAGGACAAATGAGCAGTTCTTC. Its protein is CASSSGDRTNEQFF.

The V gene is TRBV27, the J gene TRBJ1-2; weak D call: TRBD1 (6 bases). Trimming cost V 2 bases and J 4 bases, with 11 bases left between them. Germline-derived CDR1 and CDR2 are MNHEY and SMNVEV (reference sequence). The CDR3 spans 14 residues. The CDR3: CASSLREDSYGYTF. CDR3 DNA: TGTGCCAGCAGTTTAAGGGAGGACAGCTATGGCTACACCTTC.

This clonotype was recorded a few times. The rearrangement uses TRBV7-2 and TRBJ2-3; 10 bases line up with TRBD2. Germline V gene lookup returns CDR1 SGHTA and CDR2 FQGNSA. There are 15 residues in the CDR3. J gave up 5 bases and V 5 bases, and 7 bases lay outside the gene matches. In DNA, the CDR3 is TGTGCCAGCAGCACACCTAGCGGGAGTGGAGATACGCAGTATTTT. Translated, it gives CASSTPSGSGDTQYF. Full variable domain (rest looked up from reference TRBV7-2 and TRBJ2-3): GAGVSQSPSNKVTEKGKDVELRCDPISGHTALYWYRQSLGQGLEFLIYFQGNSAPDKSGLPSDRFSAERTGGSVSTLTIQRTQQEDSAVYLCASSTPSGSGDTQYFGPGTRLTVL.

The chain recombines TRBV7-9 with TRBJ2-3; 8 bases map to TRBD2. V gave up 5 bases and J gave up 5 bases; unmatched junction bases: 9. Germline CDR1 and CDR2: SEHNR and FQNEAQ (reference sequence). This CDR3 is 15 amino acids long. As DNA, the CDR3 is TGTGCCAGCAGCGTCTCGGGGGGGCTAAGAGATACGCAGTATTTT. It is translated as CASSVSGGLRDTQYF.

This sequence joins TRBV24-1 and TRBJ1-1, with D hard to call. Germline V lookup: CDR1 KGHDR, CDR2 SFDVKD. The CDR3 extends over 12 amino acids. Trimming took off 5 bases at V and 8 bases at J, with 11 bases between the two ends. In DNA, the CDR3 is TGTGCCACCAGTGTTTCGGGTAGGGAAGCTTTCTTT. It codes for CATSVSGREAFF.

As DNA, the CDR3 is TGCGCCAGCAGCCGACCGGGACAGGGTCGCGGCTACACCTTC. It encodes CASSRPGQGRGYTF. The chain combines TRBV4-1 with TRBJ1-2; 9 bases are a match to TRBD1. The CDR3 contains 14 residues. Germline V gives CDR1 MGHRA, CDR2 YSYEKL. The trim removed 4 bases at V and 8 bases at J, leaving 8 bases unmatched.

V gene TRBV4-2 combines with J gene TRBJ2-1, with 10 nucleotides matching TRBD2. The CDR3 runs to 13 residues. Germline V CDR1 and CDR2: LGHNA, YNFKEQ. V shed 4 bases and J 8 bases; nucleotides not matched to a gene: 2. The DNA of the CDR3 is TGTGCCAGCAGCCCAGGGACTAGCGATGAGCAGTTCTTC. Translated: CASSPGTSDEQFF.

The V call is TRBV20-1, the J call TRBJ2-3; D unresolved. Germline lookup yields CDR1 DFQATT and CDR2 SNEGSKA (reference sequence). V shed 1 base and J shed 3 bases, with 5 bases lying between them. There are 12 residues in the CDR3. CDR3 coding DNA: TGCAGTGCTAGAGGCCTTACAGATACGCAGTATTTT. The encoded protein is CSARGLTDTQYF.

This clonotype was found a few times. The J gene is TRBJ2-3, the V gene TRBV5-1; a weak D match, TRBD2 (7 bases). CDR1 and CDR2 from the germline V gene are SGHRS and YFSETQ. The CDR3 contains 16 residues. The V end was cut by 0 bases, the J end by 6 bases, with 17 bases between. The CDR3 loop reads CASSLVPRGGGDTQYF. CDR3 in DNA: TGCGCCAGCAGCTTGGTTCCTCGCGGGGGCGGGGATACGCAGTATTTT.

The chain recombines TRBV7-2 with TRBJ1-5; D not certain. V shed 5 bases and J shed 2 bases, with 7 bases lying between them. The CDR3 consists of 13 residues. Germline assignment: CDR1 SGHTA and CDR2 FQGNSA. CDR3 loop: CASSTRGNQPQHF. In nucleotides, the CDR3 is TGTGCCAGCAGCACTAGGGGCAATCAGCCCCAGCATTTT.

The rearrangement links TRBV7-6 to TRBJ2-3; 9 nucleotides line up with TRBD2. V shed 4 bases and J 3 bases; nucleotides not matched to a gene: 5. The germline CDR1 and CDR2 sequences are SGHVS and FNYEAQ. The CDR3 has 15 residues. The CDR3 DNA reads TGTGCCAGCAGCTGGGCGGGGGGGCTAACAGATACGCAGTATTTT. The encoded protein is CASSWAGGLTDTQYF.

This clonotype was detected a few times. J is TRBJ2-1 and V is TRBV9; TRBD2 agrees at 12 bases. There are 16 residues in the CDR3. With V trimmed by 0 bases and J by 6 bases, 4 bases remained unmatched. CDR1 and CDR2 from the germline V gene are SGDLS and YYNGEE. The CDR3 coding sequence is TGTGCCAGCAGCGTAGAGGCTAGCGGGGGGGTCAATGAGCAGTTCTTC. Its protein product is CASSVEASGGVNEQFF.

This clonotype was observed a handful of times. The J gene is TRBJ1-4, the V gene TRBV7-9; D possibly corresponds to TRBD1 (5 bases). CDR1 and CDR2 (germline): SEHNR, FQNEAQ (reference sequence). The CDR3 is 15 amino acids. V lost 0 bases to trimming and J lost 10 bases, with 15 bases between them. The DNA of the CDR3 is TGTGCCAGCAGCTTAGCAGGGCGGGGGAGCGGAAAACTGTTTTTT. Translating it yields CASSLAGRGSGKLFF.

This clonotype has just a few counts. CDR3 protein: CATSDSGQGADTQYF. CDR3 DNA: TGTGCCACCAGTGATTCGGGACAGGGGGCCGATACGCAGTATTTT. V usage is TRBV24-1 and J usage is TRBJ2-3; TRBD1 matches at 12 bases. The germline V gene encodes CDR1 KGHDR and CDR2 SFDVKD. This CDR3 contains 15 residues. The J segment lost 6 bases and the V segment lost 2 bases, leaving 2 bases of the junction unmatched.